This T cell receptor beta chain was sequenced during a study of T cell repertoires in cytomegalovirus infection (dated by TCRdb to between 2018 and 2021). Describing the broader study: Donor HLA type was relevant to the analysis, because carriage of CMV infection together with the matching HLA type was indicated by public TCR beta signatures.

This clonotype was seen ten or more times. The clone's antigen remains unknown. Qualities for individual bases were not recorded, and no much larger clone is one base off. For sequencing, an Illumina HiSeq 1500 was employed. Clones were called with MiXCR by TCRdb after fastp trimmed the public reads at Q25, and only in-frame beta chains were retained. Each CDR3 protein gets just one entry, which takes the most common genes and DNA from the rows behind it. Here the sample has just under 300,000 distinct CDR3 sequences; approximately 8.9% occur a single time. Clones ranked in the top ten supply 2% to 3% of the sample. V is pruned by 2 bases and J by 3 bases, leaving 3 bases of the junction without a gene match. Including cysteine and phenylalanine, the CDR3 has 16 amino acids. The retained sequence is limited to the CDR3, 48 bases, with the frame set at the first base. The germline V gene provides CDR1 MNHEY and CDR2 SVGEGT.

Broad study findings and their caveats: Cumulative frequency of public TCR beta family members discriminated carriers of CMV infection plus the relevant HLA type in this cohort and an independent approximately 350-donor cohort. In the ex vivo response, HLA-C-restricted CMV-specific TCR beta clonotypes were dominant, and in two of eight donors the single most frequent clonotype came from this HLA-C-restricted group.

The V gene is TRBV6-2 or TRBV6-3 and the J gene is TRBJ2-3; TRBD2 agrees with 12 junctional bases. The sequence derives from a human donor in good health (CMV status not recorded). Some clones in this sample may be carry-over from other donors' samples. What was sequenced was PBMCs. This receptor has the CDR3 CASSYPTSGGTDTQYF. Here is the DNA: TGTGCCAGCAGTTACCCGACTAGCGGGGGTACAGATACGCAGTATTTT.